The 30 T cell receptor beta chains below were found in one sample sequenced in a study of OX40 agonist ivuxolimab in advanced cancers. Assay used: immunoSEQ multiplex PCR; TCRdb lists only in-frame clones, some missing. The sample includes roughly 19,000 clones, 80% to 95% of them seen just once. The material sequenced was CD4+ or CD8+ T cells sorted from blood, taken in a trial of the OX40 agonist ivuxolimab. The origin of the receptors is an adult with an advanced solid tumor such as melanoma, head and neck, liver or kidney cancer.

J is TRBJ2-3 and V is TRBV5-6; D gene unclear. The CDR3 length is 14 residues. V was shortened by 0 bases and J by 0 bases, with 5 bases between the two germline ends. CDR1 is SGHDT and CDR2 is YYEEEE in the germline V gene. The chain's CDR3 is CASSLGSSTDTQYF. The CDR3 nucleotides are TGTGCCAGCAGCTTGGGCAGTAGCACAGATACGCAGTATTTT.

The chain carries TRBV25-1 and TRBJ1-4, with D possibly TRBD1 on 6 matching bases. This CDR3 is built from 16 residues. Germline assignment: CDR1 MGHDK and CDR2 SYGVNS. Trimming pared 3 bases from V and 7 bases from J, leaving 18 bases between. CDR3 region: CASSDYSSGAGEKLFF. The CDR3 DNA reads TGTGCCAGCAGTGACTACTCGTCAGGGGCGGGTGAAAAACTGTTTTTT.

V usage is TRBV4-1 and J usage is TRBJ1-4; the D gene is possibly TRBD1 (5 bases). CDR3 length: 17 amino acids. V gave up 1 base and J gave up 0 bases, with 12 bases separating them. Germline V gene lookup returns CDR1 MGHRA and CDR2 YSYEKL. The CDR3 nucleotides read TGCGCCAGCAGCCAAGGTTGGGACGATGCAACTAATGAAAAACTGTTTTTT. It codes for CASSQGWDDATNEKLFF.

The chain combines TRBV19 with TRBJ1-5; D is uncertain. V lost 10 bases and J lost 0, with 13 bases in between. Germline V lookup: CDR1 LNHDA, CDR2 SQIVND (reference sequence). The CDR3 is made up of 14 amino acids. This chain's CDR3 is CATRTADSNQPQHF. Here the CDR3 DNA reads TGTGCCACAAGGACGGCAGATAGCAATCAGCCCCAGCATTTT.

Note on this clone: The identical CDR3 is also encoded by other nucleotide sequences in the sample. The chain employs TRBV6-5 and TRBJ1-2; tentatively, D is TRBD1 (5 bases). The CDR3 contains 14 residues. Germline V lookup: CDR1 MNHEY, CDR2 SVGAGI. Trimming took off 0 bases at V and 2 bases at J, with 7 bases between the two ends. The DNA of the CDR3 is TGTGCCAGCAGTTACTCTCCAGGGAACTATGGCTACACCTTC. This sequence encodes CASSYSPGNYGYTF.

The chain combines TRBV4-1 with TRBJ2-7; maybe TRBD2 (6 bases). The germline CDR1 and CDR2 sequences are MGHRA and YSYEKL. The CDR3 spans 13 residues. The CDR3 coding sequence is TGCGCAACTGCGAGGTACGCGGGGTACGAGCAGTACTTC. This sequence encodes CATARYAGYEQYF.

The chain has TRBV7-8 and TRBJ2-7, with a tentative D call TRBD2 (6 bases). CDR3 length: 12 residues. Trimming pared 1 base from V and 9 bases from J, leaving 10 bases between. The germline CDR1 and CDR2 sequences are SGHVS and FQNEAQ. The CDR3, as DNA: TGTGCCAGCAGCTTAGATTTGGGGGGGCAGTACTTC. Translating it yields CASSLDLGGQYF.

A single count supports this clone. The CDR3 loop reads CASSLGDRALTNEKLFF. The CDR3 nucleotides read TGCGCCAGCAGCTTAGGGGACAGGGCCTTAACTAATGAAAAACTGTTTTTT. This chain connects TRBV5-1 to TRBJ1-4, with 9 bases that match TRBD1. Trimming took 2 bases from V and 1 from J; bases not matched to a gene: 6. Looked up from germline, CDR1 is SGHRS and CDR2 is YFSETQ. CDR3 size: 17 residues.

The rearrangement joins TRBV7-9 to TRBJ2-1; 14 bases line up with TRBD2. J lost 4 bases, V lost 5 bases, and 10 bases had no gene match. CDR1 and CDR2 from the germline V gene are SEHNR and FQNEAQ (reference sequence). The CDR3 covers 18 residues. The CDR3 sequence: CASSPTSGGAKRYNEQFF. In DNA, the CDR3 is TGTGCCAGCAGCCCGACTAGCGGGGGGGCGAAGAGGTACAATGAGCAGTTCTTC. The full variable domain, completed using reference TRBV7-9 and TRBJ2-1, is DTGVSQNPRHKITKRGQNVTFRCDPISEHNRLYWYRQTLGQGPEFLTYFQNEAQLEKSRLLSDRFSAERPKGSFSTLEIQRTEQGDSAMYLCASSPTSGGAKRYNEQFFGPGTRLTVL.

The chain employs TRBV6-1 and TRBJ2-2, with TRBD1 matching 9 bases. Trimming at V came to 4 bases and at J to 2 bases, leaving 5 bases not matched to a gene. Germline V CDR1 and CDR2: MNHNS, SASEGT. The CDR3 extends over 16 amino acids. The CDR3 nucleotides read TGTGCCAGCAGTGGGACAGGGGCCATTAACACCGGGGAGCTGTTTTTT. Translated, it gives CASSGTGAINTGELFF.

The CDR3 DNA sequence: TGTGCCAGTAGTATAGATCGAGGTTTTTCGAGAGAGACCCAGTACTTC. This sequence encodes CASSIDRGFSRETQYF. The chain recombines TRBV19 with TRBJ2-5; D not resolved. Trimming shortened V by 0 bases and J by 4 bases, and 15 bases separated the two germline ends. The CDR3 length is 16 residues. Germline CDR1 LNHDA, CDR2 SQIVND (reference sequence).

The chain recombines TRBV7-6 with TRBJ2-3, with 10 bases matching TRBD1. Germline-derived CDR1 and CDR2 are SGHVS and FNYEAQ. The CDR3 runs to 20 residues. The V segment lost 5 bases and the J segment 3 bases; nucleotides outside the gene matches: 20. CDR3 sequence (DNA): TGTGCCAGCAGCCCGCTCCATCCTAAACCGGGACAGGGGTCAACAGATACGCAGTATTTT. It specifies CASSPLHPKPGQGSTDTQYF.

The chain is built from TRBV5-1 and TRBJ2-1; possibly TRBD2 for D (5 bases). V gave up 4 bases and J gave up 6 bases, with 11 bases separating them. The CDR3 loop spans 13 amino acids. The germline CDR1 and CDR2 sequences are SGHRS and YFSETQ. CDR3 bases: TGCGCCAGCAGCCTACCGAGCGGCAATGAGCAGTTCTTC. Protein sequence: CASSLPSGNEQFF. Filled out from reference TRBV5-1 and TRBJ2-1, the complete variable domain reads KAGVTQTPRYLIKTRGQQVTLSCSPISGHRSVSWYQQTPGQGLQFLFEYFSETQRNKGNFPGRFSGRQFSNSRSEMNVSTLELGDSALYLCASSLPSGNEQFFGPGTRLTVL.

The V call is TRBV30, the J call TRBJ2-5; D gene unclear. V was cut by 5 bases and J by 1 base, with 8 bases left in between. The CDR3 sequence is 12 residues long. The germline V gene encodes CDR1 GTSNPN and CDR2 SVGIG (reference sequence). The DNA for the CDR3 is TGTGCCTGGCAACAGAGCCAAGAGACCCAGTACTTC. Encoded protein: CAWQQSQETQYF.

The chain carries TRBV30 and TRBJ1-2, with D maybe TRBD1 (6 bases). With 3 bases removed from V and 5 bases from J, the gap between germline ends came to 13 bases. CDR3 length: 13 amino acids. CDR1 GTSNPN and CDR2 SVGIG come from the germline V gene (reference sequence). The DNA for the CDR3 is TGTGCCTGGAGGCCCCAGGGGTCGTATGGCTACACCTTC. It is translated as CAWRPQGSYGYTF.

J is TRBJ2-3 and V is TRBV19; D may be TRBD1 (5 bases). The CDR3 totals 16 residues. The V gene lost 4 bases and the J gene lost 8 bases, with 22 bases spanning the gap. Germline lookup yields CDR1 LNHDA and CDR2 SQIVND (reference sequence). The CDR3, as DNA: TGTGCCAGTAGTACCTTAGGGGCCCTTGTCAGTTTTACGCAGTATTTT. It specifies CASSTLGALVSFTQYF.

J is TRBJ2-7 and V is TRBV27; unclear D gene. This CDR3 is built from 14 residues. The V end was cut by 6 bases, the J end by 0 bases, with 12 bases between. Germline V CDR1 and CDR2: MNHEY, SMNVEV (reference sequence). For the CDR3, the DNA is TGTGCCAGCAGGCCCTACTTCAGCTCCTACGAGCAGTACTTC. This gives the protein CASRPYFSSYEQYF.

This chain uses TRBV10-3 with TRBJ2-3, with 9 bases identical to TRBD2. V lost 3 bases and J lost 2; bases outside the gene matches: 6. The germline gives CDR1 ENHRY, CDR2 SYGVKD. The CDR3 spans 16 residues. The CDR3 DNA follows: TGTGCCATCAGTGAAATAGCGGGGGCCTTCACAGATACGCAGTATTTT. Residues: CAISEIAGAFTDTQYF.

The chain employs TRBV7-2 and TRBJ1-6; TRBD1 might be the D (5 bases). V gave up 5 bases and J gave up 0 bases, with 17 bases separating them. The CDR3 is 18 amino acids. The germline V gene has CDR1 SGHTA and CDR2 FQGNSA. CDR3 in DNA: TGTGCCAGCAGCCAAGAAGCAGAGGGGAGCTCCTATAATTCACCCCTCCACTTT. Protein: CASSQEAEGSSYNSPLHF.

This clone appeared once. V gene TRBV2 combines with J gene TRBJ1-2, with 10 positions matching TRBD1. The CDR3 runs to 14 residues. V dropped 4 bases and J dropped 7; count of bases not matched to a gene: 6. The germline CDR1 and CDR2 sequences are SNHLY and FYNNEI. CDR3 sequence (DNA): TGTGCCAGCAGTGGAATGGGGACAGGGGCTGGCTACACCTTC. Its protein product is CASSGMGTGAGYTF.

The rearrangement links TRBV6-1 to TRBJ2-5; 9 bases are a match to TRBD1. The J call may not be correct, given that the DNA end is closer to TRBJ2-7. The CDR3 covers 15 residues. The germline gives CDR1 MNHNS, CDR2 SASEGT. DNA for the CDR3: TGTGCCAGCAAGGATACAGGGGGCTTATGGAACGAGCAGTACTTC. Translated, it gives CASKDTGGLWNEQYF.

This chain connects TRBV30 to TRBJ1-3, with D unclear. Germline CDR1 reads GTSNPN; CDR2 reads SVGIG (reference sequence). Trimming took 0 bases from V and 0 from J, leaving 6 bases between them. This CDR3 has 14 amino acids. The CDR3 coding sequence is TGTGCCTGGAGTGTTGAAGACTCTGGAAACACCATATATTTT. Its translation is CAWSVEDSGNTIYF.

This sequence joins TRBV30 and TRBJ1-2; TRBD1 agrees at 7 bases. CDR1 and CDR2 from the germline V gene are GTSNPN and SVGIG (reference sequence). V was clipped by 1 base and J by 6 bases; unmatched bases: 2. The CDR3 contains 12 residues. CDR3 DNA sequence: TGTGCCTGGAGTGCCACAGGGGATGGCTACACCTTC. This sequence encodes CAWSATGDGYTF.

V and J are TRBV6-1 and TRBJ1-5; 10 bases are a match to TRBD1. Germline CDR1 MNHNS, CDR2 SASEGT. J gave up 6 bases and V 1 base, and 9 bases lay outside the gene matches. The CDR3 is made up of 17 amino acids. The CDR3: CASSEDPPGQGFQPQHF. The CDR3 DNA reads TGTGCCAGCAGTGAAGACCCCCCGGGACAGGGGTTTCAGCCCCAGCATTTT.

The chain joins TRBV11-2 to TRBJ2-1; 8 bases map to TRBD1. CDR3 length: 15 residues. V was clipped by 3 bases and J by 5 bases; unmatched bases: 6. Germline CDR1 is SGHAT and CDR2 is FQNNGV. The CDR3 DNA is TGTGCCAGCAGCTTCTTTGGACAGGGTAACAATGAGCAGTTCTTC. Translation: CASSFFGQGNNEQFF.

The table lists this clone with a few counts. The chain combines TRBV6-5 with TRBJ1-2; TRBD1 aligns across 9 bases. The J segment lost 6 bases and the V segment lost 5 bases, leaving 4 bases of the junction unmatched. The CDR3 runs to 13 residues. Per the germline V gene, CDR1 is MNHEY and CDR2 is SVGAGI. CDR3 nucleotides: TGTGCCAGCAGTATCGGGACAGGGAATGGCTACACCTTC. This translates into CASSIGTGNGYTF.

The chain uses TRBV7-6 and TRBJ2-3, with 7 bases lining up with TRBD2. The trim removed 2 bases at V and 0 bases at J, leaving 5 bases unmatched. Germline CDR1 is SGHVS and CDR2 is FNYEAQ. CDR3 length equals 16 residues. The chain's CDR3 is CASSLLGGGSTDTQYF. CDR3 DNA sequence: TGTGCCAGCAGCTTACTGGGCGGGGGAAGCACAGATACGCAGTATTTT.

The chain recombines TRBV4-1 with TRBJ2-5, with D hard to call. V was clipped by 3 bases and J by 5 bases, with 13 bases between them. CDR3 length equals 14 residues. Germline CDR1 reads MGHRA; CDR2 reads YSYEKL. The CDR3 loop is CASSQRTLGETQYF. The CDR3 nucleotides are TGCGCCAGCAGCCAGCGGACGCTAGGGGAGACCCAGTACTTC.

J is TRBJ2-3 and V is TRBV13; 11 positions match TRBD2. J lost 4 bases, V lost 3 bases, and 6 bases had no gene match. Germline CDR1 and CDR2: PRHDT and FYEKMQ (reference sequence). CDR3 size: 16 residues. CDR3 in amino acids: CASSLTTSGVADTQYF. The CDR3 DNA follows: TGTGCCAGCAGCTTGACGACTAGCGGGGTAGCAGATACGCAGTATTTT.

J is TRBJ2-3 and V is TRBV4-1; maybe TRBD2 (7 bases). The V gene lost 3 bases and the J gene lost 0 bases, with 13 bases spanning the gap. Germline V lookup: CDR1 MGHRA, CDR2 YSYEKL. This CDR3 is built from 16 residues. For the CDR3, the DNA is TGCGCCAGCAGCCAGGGGGGGGCTCCTAGCACAGATACGCAGTATTTT. This encodes CASSQGGAPSTDTQYF.